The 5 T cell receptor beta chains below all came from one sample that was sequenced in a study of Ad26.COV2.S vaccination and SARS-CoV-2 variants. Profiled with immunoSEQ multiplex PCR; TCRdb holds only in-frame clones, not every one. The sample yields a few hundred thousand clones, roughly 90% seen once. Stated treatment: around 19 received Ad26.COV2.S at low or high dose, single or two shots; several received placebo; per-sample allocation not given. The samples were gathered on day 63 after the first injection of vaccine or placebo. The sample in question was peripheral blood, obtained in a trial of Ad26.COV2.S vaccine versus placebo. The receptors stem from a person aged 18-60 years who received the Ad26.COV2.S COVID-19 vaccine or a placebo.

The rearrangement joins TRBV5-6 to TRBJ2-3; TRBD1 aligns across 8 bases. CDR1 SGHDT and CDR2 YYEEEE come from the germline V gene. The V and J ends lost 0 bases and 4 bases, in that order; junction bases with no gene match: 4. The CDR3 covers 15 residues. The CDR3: CASSLGAGGADTQYF. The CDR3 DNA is TGTGCCAGCAGCTTGGGCGCAGGGGGCGCAGATACGCAGTATTTT.

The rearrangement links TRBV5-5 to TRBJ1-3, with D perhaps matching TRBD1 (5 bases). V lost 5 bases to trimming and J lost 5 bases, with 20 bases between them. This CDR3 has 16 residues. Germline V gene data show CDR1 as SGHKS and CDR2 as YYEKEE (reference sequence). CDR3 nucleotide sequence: TGTGCCAGCAGTTACTCAGGGCAGGCGTCCCGAAACACCATATATTTT. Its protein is CASSYSGQASRNTIYF.

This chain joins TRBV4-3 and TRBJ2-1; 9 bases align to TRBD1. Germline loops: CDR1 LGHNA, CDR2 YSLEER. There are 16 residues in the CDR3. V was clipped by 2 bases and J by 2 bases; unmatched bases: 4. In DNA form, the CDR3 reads TGCGCCAGCAGCCAACAGGACAGGGGAACCTACAATGAGCAGTTCTTC. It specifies CASSQQDRGTYNEQFF.

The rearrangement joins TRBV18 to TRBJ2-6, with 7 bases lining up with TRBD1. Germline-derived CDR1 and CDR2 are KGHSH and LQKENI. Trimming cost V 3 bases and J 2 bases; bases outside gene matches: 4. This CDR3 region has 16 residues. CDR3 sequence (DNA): TGTGCCAGCTCACCGCTTGACAGGGCTGGGGCCAACGTCCTGACTTTC. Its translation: CASSPLDRAGANVLTF.

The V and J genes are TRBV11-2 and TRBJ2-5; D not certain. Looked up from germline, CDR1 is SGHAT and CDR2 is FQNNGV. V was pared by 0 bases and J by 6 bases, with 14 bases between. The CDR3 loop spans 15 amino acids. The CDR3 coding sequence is TGTGCCAGCAGCTTAGAGTCCCACTACCCTCAGACCCAGTACTTC. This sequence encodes CASSLESHYPQTQYF.